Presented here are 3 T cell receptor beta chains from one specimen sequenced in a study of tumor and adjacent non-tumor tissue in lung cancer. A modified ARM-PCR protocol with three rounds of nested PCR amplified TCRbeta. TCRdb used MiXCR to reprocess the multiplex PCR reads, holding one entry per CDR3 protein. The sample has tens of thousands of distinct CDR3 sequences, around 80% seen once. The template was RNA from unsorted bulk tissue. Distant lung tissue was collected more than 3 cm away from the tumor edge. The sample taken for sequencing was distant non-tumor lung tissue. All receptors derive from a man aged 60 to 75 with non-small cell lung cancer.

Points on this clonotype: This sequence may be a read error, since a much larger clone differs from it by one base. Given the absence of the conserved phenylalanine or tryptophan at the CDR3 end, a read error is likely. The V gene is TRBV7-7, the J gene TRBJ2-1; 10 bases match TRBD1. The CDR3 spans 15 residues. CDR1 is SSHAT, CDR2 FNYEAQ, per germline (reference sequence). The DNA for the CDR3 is TGTGCTAGCAGCTTGACAGGGGGCTCACAGGTGGAGCAGTTCCTC. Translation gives CASSLTGGSQVEQFL.

In DNA, the CDR3 is TGTGCCAGCAGCCAAAGAGGACATCTAGCGGGACAAGAGACCCAGTACTTC. Translated, it gives CASSQRGHLAGQETQYF. The chain links TRBV14 to TRBJ2-5; 9 bases are a match to TRBD2. The germline gives CDR1 SGHDN, CDR2 FVKESK. Trimming removed 2 bases from V and 2 bases from J; junction bases left unmatched: 9. This CDR3 is built from 17 residues.

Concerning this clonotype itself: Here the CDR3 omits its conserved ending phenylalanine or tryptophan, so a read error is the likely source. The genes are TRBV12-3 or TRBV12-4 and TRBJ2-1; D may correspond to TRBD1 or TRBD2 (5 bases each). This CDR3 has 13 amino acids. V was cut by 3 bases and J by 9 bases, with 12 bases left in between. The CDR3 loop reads CASSFGARGEQFS. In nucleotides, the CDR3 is TGTGCCAGCAGTTTCGGGGCAAGGGGTGAGCAGTTCTCC.